This TCR beta chain comes out of a study of molecular identifiers for immune sequencing clone quantification. Study-level findings and limits: Clones exceeding 20 RNA copies carried over 98% of effector molecules but under 1% of naive-cell molecules.

Regarding this clonotype: The antigen remains unidentified.

Using its own MiXCR run on the PCR reads, TCRdb lists one record per CDR3 protein. The sample comprises approximately 500,000 distinct CDR3 sequences, around 23% of which are singletons, and around 0.76% rests with the top ten. The source is a human donor in good health. Some libraries in this study had Jurkat cell RNA spiked in. Sample: naive CD8+ T cells from blood, with Jurkat cell RNA spiked in. Sample subset: FACS-sorted CD8+CD4-CCR7+CD45RA+ naive T cells.

CDR3 loop: CSARGGQWNPPLHF. CDR3 DNA: TGCAGTGCTAGAGGGGGACAGTGGAATCCACCCCTCCACTTT. The chain joins TRBV20-1 to TRBJ1-6; TRBD1 aligns across 7 bases. This CDR3 region has 14 residues. Trimming removed 1 base from V and 11 bases from J; junction bases left unmatched: 8. The germline CDR1 and CDR2 sequences are DFQATT and SNEGSKA (reference sequence).